What follows are 12 T cell receptor beta chains derived from one specimen sequenced in a study of T cell responses to AZD1222 COVID-19 vaccine. Sequenced by immunoSEQ multiplex PCR; TCRdb stores in-frame clones only, minus some. In the table there are roughly 84,000 clones, roughly 87% of which are singletons. Sample: peripheral blood, taken 28 days after the second AZD1222 dose. Receptor source: an adult who received the AZD1222 COVID-19 vaccine.

The rearrangement links TRBV5-5 to TRBJ1-1; D is possibly TRBD1 (6 bases). This CDR3 has 16 residues. Trimming left V 4 bases short and J 1 base short, with 17 bases between. The germline CDR1 and CDR2 sequences are SGHKS and YYEKEE (reference sequence). In nucleotides, the CDR3 is TGTGCCAGCAGCCTAATCGTGCAGACAGGGAACACTGAAGCTTTCTTT. Amino acids: CASSLIVQTGNTEAFF.

This rearrangement joins TRBV3-1 (or the pseudogene TRBV3-2) to TRBJ1-6, with TRBD1 matching over 7 bases. The germline CDR1 and CDR2 sequences are LGHDT and YNNKEL (reference sequence). This CDR3 region has 15 residues. V lost 4 bases to trimming and J lost 5 bases; unmatched junction nucleotides: 5. CDR3 loop: CASSRHGTDNSPLHF. The CDR3 region has the DNA TGTGCCAGCAGCCGCCACGGGACAGATAATTCACCCCTCCACTTT.

The V gene is TRBV20-1, the J gene TRBJ1-1, with TRBD1 as a possible D gene (5 bases). The V and J ends lost 3 bases and 1 base respectively, with 21 bases between them. Per the germline V gene, CDR1 is DFQATT and CDR2 is SNEGSKA (reference sequence). CDR3 length: 17 residues. The CDR3 nucleotides read TGCAGTGCTAGTGGGACCTTGTGGCAATCTACGAACACTGAAGCTTTCTTT. It yields the protein CSASGTLWQSTNTEAFF.

The chain employs TRBV18 and TRBJ1-1; possible D gene TRBD1, 5 bases. Per the germline V gene, CDR1 is KGHSH and CDR2 is LQKENI. V lost 4 bases to trimming and J lost 7 bases, with 13 bases between them. CDR3 size: 13 residues. The CDR3 here is CASSQNTGGEAFF. The CDR3 region has the DNA TGTGCCAGCTCACAAAATACGGGGGGTGAAGCTTTCTTT.

DNA of the CDR3: TGTGCCAGCAGCTGGATGGGTCAGCCCCAGCATTTT. Its translation is CASSWMGQPQHF. The chain carries TRBV5-4 and TRBJ1-5; D unclear. Germline CDR1 is SGHNT and CDR2 is YYREEE (reference sequence). CDR3 length: 12 amino acids. Trimming cost V 3 bases and J 6 bases, with 7 bases left between them.

V usage is TRBV28 and J usage is TRBJ2-5; tentatively, D is TRBD1 (6 bases). The CDR3 has 14 amino acids. From germline, CDR1 is MDHEN and CDR2 SYDVKM. V lost 5 bases and J lost 5, with 15 bases in between. Here the CDR3 reads CASSAPDRAETQYF. The CDR3 DNA sequence: TGTGCCAGCAGTGCCCCGGACAGAGCGGAGACCCAGTACTTC.

This clone was seen a single time. Written as DNA, the CDR3 is TGCGCCAGCAGAAAGACAGGGGATCGCAATCAGCCCCAGCATTTT. This gives the protein CASRKTGDRNQPQHF. V usage is TRBV10-2 and J usage is TRBJ1-5, with 8 bases aligning to TRBD1. The junction had 6 bases not matched to a gene; V was cut back by 6 bases and J by 2 bases. Germline CDR1 is WSHSY and CDR2 is SAAADI. The CDR3 has 15 residues.

V gene TRBV30 combines with J gene TRBJ1-5; D gene unclear. The V and J ends lost 3 bases and 5 bases respectively, with 11 bases between them. This CDR3 has 13 residues. CDR1 is GTSNPN and CDR2 is SVGIG in the germline V gene (reference sequence). For the CDR3, the DNA is TGTGCCTGGAGGGGTTCCAGTGATCAGCCCCAGCATTTT. Amino acid sequence: CAWRGSSDQPQHF.

The chain uses TRBV27 and TRBJ1-6; 7 bases map to TRBD1. V lost 5 bases and J lost 7; bases outside the gene matches: 5. The CDR3 sequence is 14 residues long. CDR1 and CDR2 (germline): MNHEY, SMNVEV (reference sequence). CDR3 residues: CASSSTGDNSPLHF. CDR3 DNA sequence: TGTGCCAGCAGTAGCACAGGGGACAATTCACCCCTCCACTTT.

The J gene is TRBJ1-6, the V gene TRBV18; no reliable D call. Trimming took off 3 bases at V and 5 bases at J, with 8 bases between the two ends. The CDR3 is made up of 14 amino acids. The V gene's germline CDR1 is KGHSH and CDR2 LQKENI. As DNA, the CDR3 is TGTGCCAGCTCACCGGATGGGAATAATTCACCCCTCCACTTT. Its translation is CASSPDGNNSPLHF.

By share, this clone ranks as medium-sized. The chain couples TRBV7-9 to TRBJ2-7; D is undetermined. Trimming removed 4 bases from V and 0 bases from J, with 7 bases in between. From germline, CDR1 is SEHNR and CDR2 FQNEAQ (reference sequence). The CDR3 is made up of 13 amino acids. CDR3: CASSSQVSYEQYF. CDR3 in DNA: TGTGCCAGCAGCTCCCAGGTCTCCTACGAGCAGTACTTC. The whole variable domain, filled in from reference TRBV7-9 and TRBJ2-7, reads DTGVSQNPRHKITKRGQNVTFRCDPISEHNRLYWYRQTLGQGPEFLTYFQNEAQLEKSRLLSDRFSAERPKGSFSTLEIQRTEQGDSAMYLCASSSQVSYEQYFGPGTRLTVT.

CDR3 coding DNA: TGCGCCAGCAGCTCTCAGGGGCAGAACACCGGGGAGCTGTTTTTT. Translation gives CASSSQGQNTGELFF. The gene calls are TRBV5-1 and TRBJ2-2; possible D gene TRBD1, 6 bases. The CDR3 extends over 15 amino acids. Between the trimmed V and J ends, which lost 3 bases and 1 base, there was a span of 10 bases. CDR1 is SGHRS and CDR2 is YFSETQ in the germline V gene.